These T cell receptor beta chains were read from a single sample in a study of siplizumab effects on memory and regulatory T cells. Profiled with immunoSEQ multiplex PCR; TCRdb holds only in-frame clones, not every one. This table has roughly 100,000 clones, about 93% appearing once. Sample: non-Treg CD4+ T cells sorted from blood. The receptor source for this set is a human donor in good health. Each CDR3 is given with its conserved first and last residue. The D gene is left open where the match is weak. The size of a clone is reported for some rows only, either as once, few or many, or as a class for expanded clones.

TRBJ1-1	TRBV5-1	NA	TRBD1	TGCGCCAGCAGCTTGGAAGGGACAGGGGGCCTGGGAAACACTGAAGCTTTCTTT	CASSLEGTGGLGNTEAFF
TRBJ2-1	TRBV18	NA	TRBD2	TGTGCCAGCTCACCACCGGGCGGGGGCAATGAGCAGTTCTTC	CASSPPGGGNEQFF
TRBJ2-2	TRBV19	NA	NA	TGTGCCAGTAGTATGTTAGGGACCGGGGAGCTGTTTTTT	CASSMLGTGELFF
TRBJ2-1	TRBV5-1	NA	NA	TGCGCCAGCAGCTTGGCCTCTAGGGGTTACAATGAGCAGTTCTTC	CASSLASRGYNEQFF
TRBJ1-1	TRBV7-2	NA	NA	TGTGCCAGCAGCTTGGGGGGTTTGGTGAACACTGAAGCTTTCTTT	CASSLGGLVNTEAFF
TRBJ2-7	TRBV15	once	TRBD2	TGTGCCACCAGCAGAGATCTTAACGGAGCGGGAGGGTCCTACGAGCAGTACTTC	CATSRDLNGAGGSYEQYF
TRBJ1-1	TRBV6-6	NA	NA	TGTGCCAGCAGCTTGGAAATTGCCGGGTCTGAAGCTTTCTTT	CASSLEIAGSEAFF
TRBJ2-7	TRBV18	NA	NA	TGTGCCAGCTCACCACCTGAGATTAGGAGGGGGCAGTACTTC	CASSPPEIRRGQYF
TRBJ2-1	TRBV5-1	NA	NA	TGCGCCAGCAGCGCTCAAACCGGGCTTTCGAGCTCCTACAATGAGCAGTTCTTC	CASSAQTGLSSSYNEQFF
TRBJ2-6	TRBV5-1	once	NA	TGCGCCAGCAGCTTGCCCCAGGCAGGGGCCAACGTCCTGACTTTC	CASSLPQAGANVLTF
TRBJ2-7	TRBV6-5	NA	TRBD2	TGTGCCAGCAGTAGGGCCCCCCGTGCGGGGGGGGAGCAGTACTTC	CASSRAPRAGGEQYF
TRBJ2-7	TRBV25-1	NA	NA	TGTGCCAGCAGTCCACCGGGACGGTCCTACGAGCAGTACTTC	CASSPPGRSYEQYF
TRBJ2-7	TRBV28	once	TRBD2	TGTGCCAGCAGTTTATTCGGCGGGAGCTCCCACGAGCAGTACTTC	CASSLFGGSSHEQYF
TRBJ2-1	TRBV27	NA	TRBD1	TGTGCCAGCACCCGGACAGGGAACTACAATGAGCAGTTCTTC	CASTRTGNYNEQFF
TRBJ1-5	TRBV21-1	NA	NA	TGTGCCAGCAGCAAGTACAATCAGCCCCAGCATTTT	CASSKYNQPQHF
TRBJ2-3	TRBV7-3	NA	NA	TGTGCCAGCAGCTCCGGGACCCAACGTAGCACAGATACGCAGTATTTT	CASSSGTQRSTDTQYF
TRBJ2-5	TRBV21-1	NA	NA	TGTGCCAGCAGCAAAGACCGACCAGGGTGGGAGACCCAGTACTTC	CASSKDRPGWETQYF
TRBJ1-1	TRBV19	NA	TRBD1	TGTGCCAGTAGTATCTTTGGGCAGGGGGATGGCACTGAAGCTTTCTTT	CASSIFGQGDGTEAFF
TRBJ1-1	TRBV29-1	NA	TRBD1	TGCAGCGTGGTGACAGGGCCCAACACTGAAGCTTTCTTT	CSVVTGPNTEAFF
TRBJ2-7	TRBV5-4	NA	NA	TGTGCCAGCAGCCTTCCGGGACCCGGAGTCTACGAGCAGTACTTC	CASSLPGPGVYEQYF
TRBJ2-5	TRBV10-3	NA	NA	TGTGCCATCAGTGACTCGGCAGGGGAACTAGGAGAGACCCAGTACTTC	CAISDSAGELGETQYF
TRBJ1-3	TRBV6-1	NA	NA	TGTGCCAGCAGTGAAGGAGGGGCAGGGCACTCTGGAAACACCATATATTTT	CASSEGGAGHSGNTIYF
TRBJ1-5	TRBV28	NA	TRBD1	TGTGCCAGCAGTCCGGACAGGGTTCAGCCCCAGCATTTT	CASSPDRVQPQHF
TRBJ2-7	TRBV5-1	NA	NA	TGCGCCAGCAGCCCAAATCAGGGGAGGTCCTACGAGCAGTACTTC	CASSPNQGRSYEQYF
TRBJ2-7	TRBV7-2	NA	TRBD2	TGTGCCAGCAGCTTTAGCGGGAATTACGAGCAGTACTTC	CASSFSGNYEQYF
TRBJ2-1	TRBV11-3	NA	TRBD2	TGTGCCAGCAGCTTAAGGTCTAGCGGGGCGAATGAGCAGTTCTTC	CASSLRSSGANEQFF
TRBJ1-2	TRBV5-4	NA	NA	TGTGCCAGCAGCTCCGGGAGGGGAGATGGCTACACCTTC	CASSSGRGDGYTF
TRBJ2-3	TRBV5-1	NA	NA	TGCGCCAGCAGCCCTATTACCCCTAGCACAGATACGCAGTATTTT	CASSPITPSTDTQYF
TRBJ2-2	TRBV30	NA	NA	TGTGCCTGGAGCGGGAGCAAGCACACCGGGGAGCTGTTTTTT	CAWSGSKHTGELFF
TRBJ1-5	TRBV5-6	NA	TRBD1	TGTGCCAGCAGCTCACGGACAGGGGAAGTAACTCAGCCCCAGCATTTT	CASSSRTGEVTQPQHF
TRBJ1-1	TRBV6-4	NA	TRBD1	TGTGCCAGCAGGGGGACAGGGCGGAACACTGAAGCTTTCTTT	CASRGTGRNTEAFF
TRBJ2-5	TRBV18	NA	NA	TGTGCCAGCTCACCCCTCGTGGGAGGAGAGACCCAGTACTTC	CASSPLVGGETQYF
TRBJ1-1	TRBV5-6	NA	TRBD1	TGTGCCAGCAGCTTAACCGGGACAGGGCGCACTGAAGCTTTCTTT	CASSLTGTGRTEAFF
TRBJ2-7	TRBV28	NA	TRBD2	TGTGCCAGCAGCCAACTAGCGGGAGGGCATGAGCAGTACTTC	CASSQLAGGHEQYF
TRBJ2-3	TRBV6-4	NA	NA	TGTGCCAGCAGTGACGGGCCCCTCCTGGGGCGGAACACAGATACGCAGTATTTT	CASSDGPLLGRNTDTQYF
TRBJ2-1	TRBV7-2	NA	NA	TGTGCCACGAGGGAGAGCTCCTACAATGAGCAGTTCTTC	CATRESSYNEQFF
TRBJ2-6	TRBV7-9	once	NA	TGTGCCAGCAGCCCGGACGGGACCGACGCTTCTGGGGCCAACGTCCTGACTTTC	CASSPDGTDASGANVLTF
TRBJ1-3	TRBV27	NA	TRBD1	TGTGCCAGCATGCGCAGGGGGGAAGGAAACACCATATATTTT	CASMRRGEGNTIYF
TRBJ2-7	TRBV19	NA	TRBD1	TGTGCCAGTAGCATTGGGACAGGGGGCTACGAGCAGTACTTC	CASSIGTGGYEQYF
TRBJ2-7	TRBV30	NA	NA	TGTGCCTGGAGTACCAAGCGGACGCCGGGCTACGAGCAGTACTTC	CAWSTKRTPGYEQYF
TRBJ2-7	TRBV19	NA	TRBD2	TGTGCCAGTACATTTGCGGGAGGGTTCGAGCAGTACTTC	CASTFAGGFEQYF
TRBJ1-3	TRBV7-8	few	NA	TGTGCCAGCTCCGGGCAGCGAAACACCATATATTTT	CASSGQRNTIYF
TRBJ2-6	TRBV19	NA	TRBD2	TGTGCCAGCCTGGGGGAAAGATTAGCGGGAGCCACCCCTGGGGCCAACGTCCTGACTTTC	CASLGERLAGATPGANVLTF
TRBJ2-3	TRBV4-3	NA	NA	TGCGCCAGCAGCCAAGATTGGTCGTGGTCAGATACGCAGTATTTT	CASSQDWSWSDTQYF
TRBJ1-1	TRBV6-1	NA	TRBD1	TGTGCCAGCAGGACAGGGCTCTACGAAGCTTTCTTT	CASRTGLYEAFF